A selection of T cell receptor beta chains follows, all from one sample in a study of blood T cell repertoires in COVID-19. Assay used: immunoSEQ multiplex PCR; TCRdb lists only in-frame clones, some missing. The table lists some 150,000 clones, 85% of them singletons, with less than 7% in the top ten. The sequenced sample consisted of PBMCs or T cells enriched from blood (not recorded which). The receptors here all came from a woman in her 40s who had recovered from COVID-19. Both conserved end residues are part of each CDR3. D genes are given only for firm matches. The size of a clone is reported for some rows only, either as once, few or many, or as a class for expanded clones.

len	d_gene	abundance	v_gene	j_gene	CDR3aa	CDR3nt
13	NA	NA	TRBV6-5	TRBJ2-7	CATTRRSSYEQYF	TGTGCCACCACACGAAGGAGTTCCTACGAGCAGTACTTC
15	TRBD1	once	TRBV11-2	TRBJ1-1	CASSFAGGLNTEAFF	TGTGCCAGCAGCTTTGCAGGGGGACTGAACACTGAAGCTTTCTTT
12	NA	NA	TRBV30	TRBJ1-1	CAWGGGHTEAFF	TGTGCCTGGGGTGGAGGGCACACTGAAGCTTTCTTT
16	TRBD1	NA	TRBV9	TRBJ2-7	CASSASGTGVTYEQYF	TGTGCCAGCAGCGCTTCCGGGACAGGGGTAACCTACGAGCAGTACTTC
15	NA	once	TRBV4-1	TRBJ1-3	CASSQAGASGNTIYF	TGCGCCAGCAGCCAAGCAGGGGCCTCTGGAAACACCATATATTTT
14	TRBD1	NA	TRBV4-1	TRBJ2-7	CASSPGQGTFEQYF	TGCGCCAGCAGCCCGGGACAGGGGACGTTCGAGCAGTACTTC
13	NA	NA	TRBV27	TRBJ1-1	CASRGGTNTEAFF	TGTGCCAGCAGGGGGGGGACGAACACTGAAGCTTTCTTT
16	TRBD2	NA	TRBV11-3	TRBJ2-3	CASSLGAGAGTDTQYF	TGTGCCAGCAGCTTAGGAGCGGGAGCAGGCACAGATACGCAGTATTTT
11	NA	NA	TRBV2	TRBJ2-7	CAGGSTGEQYF	TGTGCCGGCGGGTCAACGGGGGAGCAGTACTTC
15	TRBD1	NA	TRBV18	TRBJ1-2	CASSTGTASNYGYTF	TGTGCCAGCTCGACCGGGACAGCTTCTAACTATGGCTACACCTTC
13	NA	once	TRBV19	TRBJ1-1	CASTYGGLIEAFF	TGTGCCAGTACCTACGGGGGTCTCATTGAAGCTTTCTTT
14	TRBD1	NA	TRBV30	TRBJ2-2	CAWARGLSTGELFF	TGTGCCTGGGCGAGGGGGCTCAGCACCGGGGAGCTGTTTTTT
14	NA	NA	TRBV13	TRBJ1-2	CASSFQGSNYGYTF	TGTGCCAGCAGCTTCCAGGGATCTAACTATGGCTACACCTTC
19	TRBD2	NA	TRBV29-1	TRBJ2-2	CSVELFSTSGGSNTGELFF	TGCAGCGTTGAACTATTTTCCACTAGCGGGGGTTCGAACACCGGGGAGCTGTTTTTT
13	NA	NA	TRBV5-6	TRBJ2-1	CASSLSRGNEQFF	TGTGCCAGCAGCTTGTCTCGGGGGAATGAGCAGTTCTTC
11	NA	NA	TRBV19	TRBJ1-1	CASSTAVEAFF	TGTGCCAGTAGTACGGCGGTTGAAGCTTTCTTT